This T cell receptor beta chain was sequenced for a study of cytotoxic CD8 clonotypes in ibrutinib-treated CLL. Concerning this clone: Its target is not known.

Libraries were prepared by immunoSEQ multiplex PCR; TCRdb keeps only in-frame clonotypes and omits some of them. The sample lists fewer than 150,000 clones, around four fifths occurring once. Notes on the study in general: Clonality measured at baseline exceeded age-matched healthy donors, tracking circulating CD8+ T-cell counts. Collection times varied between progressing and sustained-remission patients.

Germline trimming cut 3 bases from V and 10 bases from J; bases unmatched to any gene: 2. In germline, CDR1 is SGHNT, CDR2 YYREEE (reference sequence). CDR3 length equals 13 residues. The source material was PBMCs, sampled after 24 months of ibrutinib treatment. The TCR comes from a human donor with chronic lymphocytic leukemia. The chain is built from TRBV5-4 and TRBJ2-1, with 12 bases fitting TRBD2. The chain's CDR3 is CASSWGLAGEQFF. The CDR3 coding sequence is TGTGCCAGCAGCTGGGGACTAGCGGGCGAGCAGTTCTTC.